This T cell receptor (beta chain) was retrieved from a study of neurological immune-mediated disorders. Study observations and caveats: HTLV-1-associated myelopathy had the most TCR clonal expansion, whereas multiple sclerosis had the least (lower than in healthy controls). None of the CDR3 amino acid sequences in expanded clones turned up in more than one subject, which points to private repertoires in all groups.

The T cells used for sorted libraries numbered about 970,000, either CD4+ or CD8+. This CDR3 has 15 residues. With 3 bases removed from V and 4 bases from J, the gap between germline ends came to 14 bases. Per germline, CDR1 KGHDR and CDR2 SFDVKD. This clonotype was recorded many times. Antigen unknown. The cDNA was synthesized by 5'RACE incorporating 10-nucleotide random UMIs. A single record per CDR3 protein comes from TCRdb applying MiXCR to the 5' RACE reads. The repertoire consists of more than 15,000 distinct CDR3 sequences, with approximately 15% occurring once and the leading ten covering approximately 8%.

Specimen: CD4+ T cells from blood. The origin of this receptor is a woman in her sixties with HTLV-1-associated myelopathy (HAM/TSP). The J gene is TRBJ1-2, the V gene TRBV24-1, with a tentative D call TRBD1 (6 bases). The CDR3 DNA reads TGTGCCACCAGTGATCCCCTACAGGGTTCCTATGGCTACACCTTC. Translating gives CATSDPLQGSYGYTF.